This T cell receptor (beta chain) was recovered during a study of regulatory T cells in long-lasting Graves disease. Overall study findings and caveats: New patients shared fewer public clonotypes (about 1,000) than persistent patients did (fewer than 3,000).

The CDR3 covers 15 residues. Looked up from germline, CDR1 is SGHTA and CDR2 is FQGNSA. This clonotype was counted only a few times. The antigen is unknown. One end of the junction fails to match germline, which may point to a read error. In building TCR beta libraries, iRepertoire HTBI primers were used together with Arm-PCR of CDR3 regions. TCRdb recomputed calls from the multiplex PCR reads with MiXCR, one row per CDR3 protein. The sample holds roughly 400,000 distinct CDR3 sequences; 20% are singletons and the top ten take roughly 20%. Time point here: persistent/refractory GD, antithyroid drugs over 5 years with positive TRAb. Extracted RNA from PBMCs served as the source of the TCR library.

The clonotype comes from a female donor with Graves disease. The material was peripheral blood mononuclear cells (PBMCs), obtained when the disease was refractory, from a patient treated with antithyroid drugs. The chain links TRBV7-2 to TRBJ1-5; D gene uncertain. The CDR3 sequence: CASSLGAQPNQPQHF. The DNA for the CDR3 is TGTGCCAGCAGTTTAGGAGCCCAGCCCAATCAGCCCCAGCATTTT.